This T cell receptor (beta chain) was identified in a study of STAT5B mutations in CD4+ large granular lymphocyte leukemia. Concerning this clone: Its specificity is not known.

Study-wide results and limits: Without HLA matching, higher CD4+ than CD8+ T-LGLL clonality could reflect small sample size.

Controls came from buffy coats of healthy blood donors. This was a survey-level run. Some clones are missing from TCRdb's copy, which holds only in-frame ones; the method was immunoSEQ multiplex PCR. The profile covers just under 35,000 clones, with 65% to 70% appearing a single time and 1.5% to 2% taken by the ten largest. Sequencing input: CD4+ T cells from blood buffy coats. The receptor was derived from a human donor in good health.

CDR3 sequence reads: CASSLGSIEQFF. CDR3 sequence (DNA): TGTGCCAGCAGCTTAGGCAGCATCGAGCAGTTCTTC. The V call is TRBV11-2, the J call TRBJ2-1; the D is unclear. Trimming cost V 1 base and J 10 bases, with 8 bases left between them. Germline assignment: CDR1 SGHAT and CDR2 FQNNGV. The CDR3 spans 12 residues.